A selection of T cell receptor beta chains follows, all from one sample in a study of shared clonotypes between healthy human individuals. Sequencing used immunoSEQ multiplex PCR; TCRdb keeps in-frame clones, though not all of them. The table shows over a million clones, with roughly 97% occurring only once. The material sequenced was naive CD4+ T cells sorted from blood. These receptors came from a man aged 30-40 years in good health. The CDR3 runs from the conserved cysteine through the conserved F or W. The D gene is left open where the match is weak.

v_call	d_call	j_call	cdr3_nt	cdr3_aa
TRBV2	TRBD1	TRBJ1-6	TGTGCCAGCAGACCGACAGGGGGCAGCAAGGCAAGCTCCTATAATTCACCCCTCCACTTT	CASRPTGGSKASSYNSPLHF
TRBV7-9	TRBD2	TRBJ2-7	TGTGCCAGCAGCTTAGGTACTTGGGGACTAGCGGGAGCCTCCTACGAGCAGTACTTC	CASSLGTWGLAGASYEQYF
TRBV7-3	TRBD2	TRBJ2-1	TGTGCCAGCAGCTTATCCGGACTAGCGGGAGGACCGTCCTACAATGAGCAGTTCTTC	CASSLSGLAGGPSYNEQFF
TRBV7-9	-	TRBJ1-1	TGTGCCAGCAGCCCGGCAGGGGACACTGAAGCTTTCTTT	CASSPAGDTEAFF
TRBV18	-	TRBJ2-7	TGTGCCAGCTCACCAGCAGCGCAGACCTACGAGCAGTACTTC	CASSPAAQTYEQYF
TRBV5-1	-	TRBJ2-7	TGCGCCAGCAGCTTCGGTTTGACCTACGAGCAGTACTTC	CASSFGLTYEQYF
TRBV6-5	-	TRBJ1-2	TGTGCCAGCAGTTACCCCGACAGCCCCTATGGCTACACCTTC	CASSYPDSPYGYTF
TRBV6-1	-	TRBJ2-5	TGTGCCAGCCGCGGAGGGTGGGAGACCCAGTACTTC	CASRGGWETQYF
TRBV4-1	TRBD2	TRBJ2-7	TGCGCCAGCAGCCTCCTCACCCGGACGAGCGGGAGATACGAGCAGTACTTC	CASSLLTRTSGRYEQYF
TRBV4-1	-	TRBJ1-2	TGCGCCAGCAGCCCTCAACGGGCAGTGCTCCCGCTGGGCTACACCTTC	CASSPQRAVLPLGYTF
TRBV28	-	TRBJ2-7	TGTGCCAGCAGTACAGGGGGGGGTCTCTCCTACGAGCAGTACTTC	CASSTGGGLSYEQYF
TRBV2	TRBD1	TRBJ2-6	TGTGCCAGCAGTGAACCACAGGGGGCCATTCGCTCTGGGGCCAACGTCCTGACTTTC	CASSEPQGAIRSGANVLTF
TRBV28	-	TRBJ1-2	TGTGCCAGCAGTTCCCCGGACCTGACTAACTATGGCTACACCTTC	CASSSPDLTNYGYTF
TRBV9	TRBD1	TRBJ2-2	TGTGCCAGCGGGGACTACAGGGGGCGCGGTGGCGGGGAGCTGTTTTTT	CASGDYRGRGGGELFF
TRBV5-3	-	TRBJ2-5	TGTGCCAGAAGCTTGGGGACTAGGACAGGACAACGGAGGGCCCAGTACTTC	CARSLGTRTGQRRAQYF
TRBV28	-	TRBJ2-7	TGTGCCAGCAGCCTCGTTCTTGGGTTATCCTACGAGCAGTACTTC	CASSLVLGLSYEQYF
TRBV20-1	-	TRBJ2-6	TGCAGTGCTGGGTCGGCCAACGTCCTGACTTTC	CSAGSANVLTF